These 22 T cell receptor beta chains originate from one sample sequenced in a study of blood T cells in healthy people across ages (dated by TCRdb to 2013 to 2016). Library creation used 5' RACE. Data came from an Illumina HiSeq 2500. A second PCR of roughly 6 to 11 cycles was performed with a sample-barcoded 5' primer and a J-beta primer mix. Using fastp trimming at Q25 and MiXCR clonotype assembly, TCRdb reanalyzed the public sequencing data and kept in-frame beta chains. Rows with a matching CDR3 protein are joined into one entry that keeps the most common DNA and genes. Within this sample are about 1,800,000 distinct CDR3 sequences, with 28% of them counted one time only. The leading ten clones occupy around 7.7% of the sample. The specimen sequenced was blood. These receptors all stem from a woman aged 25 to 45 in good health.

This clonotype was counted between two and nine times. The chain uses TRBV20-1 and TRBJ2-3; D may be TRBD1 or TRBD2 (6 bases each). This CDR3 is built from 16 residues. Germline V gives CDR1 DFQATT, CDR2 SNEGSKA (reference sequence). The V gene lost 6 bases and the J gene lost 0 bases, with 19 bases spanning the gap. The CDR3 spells CSAPPGGFSSTDTQYF. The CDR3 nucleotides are TGCAGTGCCCCTCCCGGGGGCTTCTCTAGCACAGATACGCAGTATTTT.

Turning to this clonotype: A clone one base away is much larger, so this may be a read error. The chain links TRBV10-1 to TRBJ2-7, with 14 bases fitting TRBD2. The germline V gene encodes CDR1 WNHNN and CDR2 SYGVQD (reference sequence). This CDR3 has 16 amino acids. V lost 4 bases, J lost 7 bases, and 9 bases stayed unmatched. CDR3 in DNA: TGCGCCAGCAGTGCCGGGACTAGCGGGGGTCGTCGAGAGCAGTACTTC. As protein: CASSAGTSGGRREQYF.

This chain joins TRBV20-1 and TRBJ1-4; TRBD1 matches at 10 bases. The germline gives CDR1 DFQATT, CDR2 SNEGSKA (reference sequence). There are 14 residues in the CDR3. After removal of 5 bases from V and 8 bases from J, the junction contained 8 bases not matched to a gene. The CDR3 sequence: CSARPGTGVEKLFF. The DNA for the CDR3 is TGCAGTGCTCGTCCAGGGACAGGGGTCGAAAAACTGTTTTTT.

The CDR3 sequence is CASSVGQSTDTQYF. CDR3 DNA sequence: TGTGCCAGCAGCGTAGGGCAGAGCACAGATACGCAGTATTTT. V gene TRBV9 combines with J gene TRBJ2-3; D unclear. V was clipped by 0 bases and J by 0 bases, with 5 bases between them. The germline V gene has CDR1 SGDLS and CDR2 YYNGEE. The CDR3 is 14 residues long.

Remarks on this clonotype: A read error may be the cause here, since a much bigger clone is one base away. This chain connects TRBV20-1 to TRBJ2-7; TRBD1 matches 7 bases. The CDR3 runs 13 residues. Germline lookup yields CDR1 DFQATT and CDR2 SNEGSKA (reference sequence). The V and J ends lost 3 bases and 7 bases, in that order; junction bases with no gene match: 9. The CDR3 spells CSASRDSYNEQYF. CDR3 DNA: TGCAGTGCTAGTAGGGACAGCTACAATGAGCAGTACTTC.

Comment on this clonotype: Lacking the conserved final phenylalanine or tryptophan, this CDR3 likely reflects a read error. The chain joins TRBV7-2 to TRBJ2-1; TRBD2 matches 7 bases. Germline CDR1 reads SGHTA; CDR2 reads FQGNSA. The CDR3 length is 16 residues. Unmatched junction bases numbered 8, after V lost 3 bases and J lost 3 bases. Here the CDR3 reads CASSFRGEGLYNEQFV. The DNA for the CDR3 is TGTGCCAGCAGCTTTCGGGGGGAGGGCCTCTACAATGAGCAGTTCGTC.

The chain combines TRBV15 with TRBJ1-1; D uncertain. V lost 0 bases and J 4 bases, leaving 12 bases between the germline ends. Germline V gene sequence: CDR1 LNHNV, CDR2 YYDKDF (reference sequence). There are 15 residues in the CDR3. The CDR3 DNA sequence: TGTGCCACCAGCAGAGATTTAGGTCGGGTCACTGAAGCTTTCTTT. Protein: CATSRDLGRVTEAFF. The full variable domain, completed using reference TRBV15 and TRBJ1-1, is DAMVIQNPRYQVTQFGKPVTLSCSQTLNHNVMYWYQQKSSQAPKLLFHYYDKDFNNEADTPDNFQSRRPNTSFCFLDIRSPGLGDTAMYLCATSRDLGRVTEAFFGQGTRLTVV.

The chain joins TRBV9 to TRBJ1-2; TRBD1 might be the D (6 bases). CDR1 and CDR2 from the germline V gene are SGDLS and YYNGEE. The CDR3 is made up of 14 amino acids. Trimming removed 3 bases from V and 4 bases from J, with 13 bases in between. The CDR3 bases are TGTGCCAGCAGCGGAGAGGGGGGAGTCTATGGCTACACCTTC. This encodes CASSGEGGVYGYTF. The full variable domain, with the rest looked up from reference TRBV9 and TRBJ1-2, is DSGVTQTPKHLITATGQRVTLRCSPRSGDLSVYWYQQSLDQGLQFLIQYYNGEERAKGNILERFSAQQFPDLHSELNLSSLELGDSALYFCASSGEGGVYGYTFGSGTRLTVV.

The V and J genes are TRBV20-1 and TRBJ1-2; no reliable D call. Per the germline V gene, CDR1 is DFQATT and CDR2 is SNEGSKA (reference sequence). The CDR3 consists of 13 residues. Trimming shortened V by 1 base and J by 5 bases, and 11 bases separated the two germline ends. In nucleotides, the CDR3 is TGCAGTGCTAGAGTGGCGGAAGGGTATGGCTACACCTTC. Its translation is CSARVAEGYGYTF.

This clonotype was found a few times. The CDR3 reads CASSLGQGADTEAFF. The CDR3 DNA follows: TGTGCCAGCAGCTTGGGCCAGGGGGCAGACACTGAAGCTTTCTTT. The chain recombines TRBV7-9 with TRBJ1-1, with 8 nucleotides matching TRBD1. The V gene end was trimmed by 3 bases and the J gene end by 3 bases; junction bases not matched to a gene: 6. Looked up from germline, CDR1 is SEHNR and CDR2 is FQNEAQ (reference sequence). The CDR3 spans 15 residues. Full variable domain (rest looked up from reference TRBV7-9 and TRBJ1-1): DTGVSQNPRHKITKRGQNVTFRCDPISEHNRLYWYRQTLGQGPEFLTYFQNEAQLEKSRLLSDRFSAERPKGSFSTLEIQRTEQGDSAMYLCASSLGQGADTEAFFGQGTRLTVV.

CDR3 nucleotide sequence: TGCAGCGTTGTGACTAGTCTAGAGACCCAGTACTTC. This codes for CSVVTSLETQYF. The chain recombines TRBV29-1 with TRBJ2-5; D may be TRBD2 (6 bases). Germline CDR1 reads SQVTM; CDR2 reads ANQGSEA. The V and J ends lost 4 bases and 4 bases respectively, with 10 bases between them. The CDR3 consists of 12 residues.

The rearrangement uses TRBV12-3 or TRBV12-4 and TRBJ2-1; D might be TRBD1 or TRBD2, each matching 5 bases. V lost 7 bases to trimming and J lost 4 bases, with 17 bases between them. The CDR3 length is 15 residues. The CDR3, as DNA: TGTGCCAGCACCCCAGGGAGCCGTTCTTACAATGAGCAGTTCTTC. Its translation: CASTPGSRSYNEQFF.

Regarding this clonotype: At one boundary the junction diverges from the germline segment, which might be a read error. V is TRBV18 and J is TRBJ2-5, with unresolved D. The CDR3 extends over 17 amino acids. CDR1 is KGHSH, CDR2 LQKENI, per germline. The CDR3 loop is CASPPVHQKESIETQYF. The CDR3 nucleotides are TGTGCCAGCCCACCGGTTCACCAGAAGGAGTCGATAGAGACCCAGTACTTC.

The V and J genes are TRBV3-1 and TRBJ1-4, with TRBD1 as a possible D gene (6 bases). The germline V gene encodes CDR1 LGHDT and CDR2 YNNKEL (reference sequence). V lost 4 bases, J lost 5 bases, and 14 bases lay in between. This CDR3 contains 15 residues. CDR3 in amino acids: CASSRWDNLNEKLFF. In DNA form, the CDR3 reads TGTGCCAGCAGCCGCTGGGACAACCTCAATGAAAAACTGTTTTTT.

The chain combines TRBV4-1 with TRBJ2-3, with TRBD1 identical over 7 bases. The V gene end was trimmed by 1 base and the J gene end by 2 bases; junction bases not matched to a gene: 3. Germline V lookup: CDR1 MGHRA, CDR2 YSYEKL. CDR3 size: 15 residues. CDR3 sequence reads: CASSQGTGTTDTQYF. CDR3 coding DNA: TGCGCCAGCAGCCAAGGGACAGGAACCACAGATACGCAGTATTTT.

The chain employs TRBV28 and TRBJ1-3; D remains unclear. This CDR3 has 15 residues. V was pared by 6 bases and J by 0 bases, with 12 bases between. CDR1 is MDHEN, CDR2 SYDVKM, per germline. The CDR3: CASSPPMISGNTIYF. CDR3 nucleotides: TGTGCCAGCAGCCCCCCGATGATCTCTGGAAACACCATATATTTT. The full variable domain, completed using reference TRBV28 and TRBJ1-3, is DVKVTQSSRYLVKRTGEKVFLECVQDMDHENMFWYRQDPGLGLRLIYFSYDVKMKEKGDIPEGYSVSREKKERFSLILESASTNQTSMYLCASSPPMISGNTIYFGEGSWLTVV.

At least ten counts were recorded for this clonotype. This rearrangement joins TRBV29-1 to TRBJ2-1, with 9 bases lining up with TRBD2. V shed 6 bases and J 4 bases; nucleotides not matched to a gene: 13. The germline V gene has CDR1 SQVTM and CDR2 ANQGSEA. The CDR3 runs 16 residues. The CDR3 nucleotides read TGCAGCGTCGCCAGGGGAGCGGGGGGTCTATACAATGAGCAGTTCTTC. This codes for CSVARGAGGLYNEQFF.

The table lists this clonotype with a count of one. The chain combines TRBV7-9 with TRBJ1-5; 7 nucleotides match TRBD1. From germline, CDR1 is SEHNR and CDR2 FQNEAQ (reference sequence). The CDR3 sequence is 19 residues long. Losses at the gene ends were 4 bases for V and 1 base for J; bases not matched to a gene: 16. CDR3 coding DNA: TGTGCCAGCAGCTCAACGTATCAAGGGGGCAGTGGAAGCAATCAGCCCCAGCATTTT. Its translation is CASSSTYQGGSGSNQPQHF.

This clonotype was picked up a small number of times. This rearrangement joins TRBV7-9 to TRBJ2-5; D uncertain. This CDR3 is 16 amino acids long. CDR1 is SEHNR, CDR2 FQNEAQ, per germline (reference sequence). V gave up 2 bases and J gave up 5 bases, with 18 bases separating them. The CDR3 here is CASSLSVWQQEETQYF. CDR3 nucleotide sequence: TGTGCCAGCAGCTTATCGGTCTGGCAGCAGGAGGAGACCCAGTACTTC.

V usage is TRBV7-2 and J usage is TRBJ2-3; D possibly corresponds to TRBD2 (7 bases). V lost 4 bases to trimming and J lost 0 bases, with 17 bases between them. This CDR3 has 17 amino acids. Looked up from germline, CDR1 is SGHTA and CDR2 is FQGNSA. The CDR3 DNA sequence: TGTGCCAGCAGCTCATCTGAGGGGGGGTGGAGCACAGATACGCAGTATTTT. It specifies CASSSSEGGWSTDTQYF. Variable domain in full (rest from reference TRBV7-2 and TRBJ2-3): GAGVSQSPSNKVTEKGKDVELRCDPISGHTALYWYRQSLGQGLEFLIYFQGNSAPDKSGLPSDRFSAERTGGSVSTLTIQRTQQEDSAVYLCASSSSEGGWSTDTQYFGPGTRLTVL.

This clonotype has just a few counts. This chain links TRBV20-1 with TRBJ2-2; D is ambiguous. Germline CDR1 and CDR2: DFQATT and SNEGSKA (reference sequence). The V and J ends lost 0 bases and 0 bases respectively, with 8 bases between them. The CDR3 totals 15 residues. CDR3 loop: CSARDKVSNTGELFF. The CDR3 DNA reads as TGCAGTGCTAGAGATAAGGTGTCGAACACCGGGGAGCTGTTTTTT.

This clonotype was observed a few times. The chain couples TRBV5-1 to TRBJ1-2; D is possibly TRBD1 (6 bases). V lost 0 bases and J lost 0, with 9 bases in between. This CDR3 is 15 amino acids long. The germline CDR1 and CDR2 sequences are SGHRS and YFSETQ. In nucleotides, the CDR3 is TGCGCCAGCAGCTTGGATGGGGGGCCTAACTATGGCTACACCTTC. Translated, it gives CASSLDGGPNYGYTF. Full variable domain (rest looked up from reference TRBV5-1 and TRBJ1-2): KAGVTQTPRYLIKTRGQQVTLSCSPISGHRSVSWYQQTPGQGLQFLFEYFSETQRNKGNFPGRFSGRQFSNSRSEMNVSTLELGDSALYLCASSLDGGPNYGYTFGSGTRLTVV.